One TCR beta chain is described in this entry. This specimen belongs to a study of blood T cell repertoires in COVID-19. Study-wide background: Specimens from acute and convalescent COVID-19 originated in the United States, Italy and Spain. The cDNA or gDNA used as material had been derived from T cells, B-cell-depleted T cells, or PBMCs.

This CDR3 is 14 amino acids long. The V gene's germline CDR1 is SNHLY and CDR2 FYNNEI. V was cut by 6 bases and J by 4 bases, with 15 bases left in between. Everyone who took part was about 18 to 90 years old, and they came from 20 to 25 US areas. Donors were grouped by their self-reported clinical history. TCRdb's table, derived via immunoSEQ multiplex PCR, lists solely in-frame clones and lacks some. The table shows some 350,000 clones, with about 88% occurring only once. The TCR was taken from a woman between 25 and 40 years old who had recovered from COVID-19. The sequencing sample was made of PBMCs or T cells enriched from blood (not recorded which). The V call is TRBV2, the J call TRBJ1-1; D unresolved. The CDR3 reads CASSITENCTEAFF. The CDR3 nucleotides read TGTGCCAGCAGCATTACAGAGAACTGCACTGAAGCTTTCTTT. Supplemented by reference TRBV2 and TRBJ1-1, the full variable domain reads EPEVTQTPSHQVTQMGQEVILRCVPISNHLYFYWYRQILGQKVEFLVSFYNNEISEKSEIFDDQFSVERPDGSNFTLKIRSTKLEDSAMYFCASSITENCTEAFFGQGTRLTVV.